The 11 T cell receptor beta chains listed next were all sequenced from one sample in a study of regulatory T cells in long-lasting Graves disease. Time point described: newly diagnosed GD, antithyroid drugs for less than 3 months. The TCR library was made from RNA that had been extracted from PBMCs in TRIzol. Arm-PCR with iRepertoire HTBI primers amplified the CDR3 regions for these TCR beta libraries. TCRdb reprocessed the multiplex PCR reads via MiXCR and lists one record per CDR3 protein. The repertoire consists of 530,000 or so distinct CDR3 sequences, with 16% occurring once and the leading ten covering 9.5% to 15%. This same sample was also part of a study on T cells in Graves' hyperthyroidism and ophthalmopathy.

The source material was peripheral blood mononuclear cells (PBMCs), sampled at new diagnosis, from a patient treated with antithyroid drugs. The source is a man aged 18 to 35 with Graves disease.

This chain uses TRBV20-1 with TRBJ2-3; 10 positions match TRBD2. The germline CDR1 and CDR2 sequences are DFQATT and SNEGSKA (reference sequence). V was pared by 6 bases and J by 1 base, with 7 bases of the junction left unmatched. The CDR3 spans 15 residues. The CDR3 DNA follows: TGCAGTGCACGTCTAGGGACTAGCGGCACAGATACGCAGTATTTT. Translating it yields CSARLGTSGTDTQYF.

This clonotype has a count of ten or more. The V gene is TRBV11-2, the J gene TRBJ1-5; the D is unclear. The CDR3 is 15 amino acids. Trimming took 1 base from V and 7 from J, leaving 14 bases between them. Germline V gene data show CDR1 as SGHAT and CDR2 as FQNNGV. This CDR3 is CASSLGGGFDQPQHF. The DNA for the CDR3 is TGTGCCAGCAGCTTAGGTGGCGGGTTTGACCAGCCCCAGCATTTT.

In this sample, this clonotype turned up many times. The V call is TRBV7-9, the J call TRBJ2-1, with D uncertain. The length of the CDR3 is 16 residues. Per germline, CDR1 SEHNR and CDR2 FQNEAQ (reference sequence). The V end lost 2 bases, the J end lost 0 bases, and 11 bases lay between the germline ends. The CDR3 nucleotides are TGTGCCAGCAGCTTATTGGCGGAGCACTCCTACAATGAGCAGTTCTTC. This sequence encodes CASSLLAEHSYNEQFF. The variable domain in full, completed from reference TRBV7-9 and TRBJ2-1, reads DTGVSQNPRHKITKRGQNVTFRCDPISEHNRLYWYRQTLGQGPEFLTYFQNEAQLEKSRLLSDRFSAERPKGSFSTLEIQRTEQGDSAMYLCASSLLAEHSYNEQFFGPGTRLTVL.

This chain's CDR3 is CSGMAGLAGGNEQFF. Here the CDR3 DNA reads TGCAGCGGGATGGCGGGGCTAGCGGGAGGAAATGAGCAGTTCTTC. This chain connects TRBV29-1 to TRBJ2-1, with 11 bases lining up with TRBD2. CDR1 SQVTM and CDR2 ANQGSEA come from the germline V gene. The CDR3 length is 15 residues. V trimming: 7 bases; J trimming: 7 bases; junction bases outside the gene matches: 12.

The table lists this clonotype with a few counts. The gene calls are TRBV29-1 and TRBJ2-7, with a tentative D call TRBD2 (6 bases). The CDR3 runs to 13 residues. Trimming took off 5 bases at V and 2 bases at J, with 13 bases between the two ends. The germline V gene has CDR1 SQVTM and CDR2 ANQGSEA. CDR3 bases: TGCAGCGTTACCCCGGGGGAGACCTACGAGCAGTACTTC. This translates into CSVTPGETYEQYF.

There are a few counts of this clonotype. This could be a read error, since a much larger clone is one nucleotide away. The chain employs TRBV12-3 or TRBV12-4 and TRBJ1-5; TRBD1 matches 7 bases. The J segment lost 4 bases and the V segment lost 7 bases, leaving 7 bases of the junction unmatched. The length of the CDR3 is 14 residues. CDR3 coding DNA: TGTGCCAGCACAGTGAGCAGGGGGAATCAGCCCCAGCATTTT. This encodes CASTVSRGNQPQHF.

This clonotype was detected only a few times. The rearrangement joins TRBV27 to TRBJ1-6; perhaps TRBD1 as D (5 bases). CDR3 length: 14 residues. The V gene's germline CDR1 is MNHEY and CDR2 SMNVEV (reference sequence). Trimming took off 3 bases at V and 7 bases at J, with 10 bases between the two ends. CDR3 sequence (DNA): TGTGCCAGCAGTTTTTTTCAGGGAAATTCACCCCTCCACTTT. Encoded protein: CASSFFQGNSPLHF.

The gene calls are TRBV14 and TRBJ2-3; possible D gene TRBD2, 5 bases. Germline V gene lookup returns CDR1 SGHDN and CDR2 FVKESK. V lost 0 bases and J 5 bases, leaving 9 bases between the germline ends. CDR3 size: 14 residues. CDR3 DNA: TGTGCCAGCAGCCAAGATAACCGGGGAGATACGCAGTATTTT. This encodes CASSQDNRGDTQYF.

This clonotype was observed a few times. This sequence joins TRBV28 and TRBJ1-2; 10 bases are a match to TRBD1. Per the germline V gene, CDR1 is MDHEN and CDR2 is SYDVKM. This CDR3 comprises 15 residues. J lost 4 bases, V lost 3 bases, and 5 bases had no gene match. The CDR3: CASSFGDRGRYGYTF. CDR3 in DNA: TGTGCCAGCAGTTTCGGGGACAGGGGCCGCTATGGCTACACCTTC.

The chain couples TRBV20-1 to TRBJ2-5, with 8 bases matching TRBD1. The CDR3 extends over 13 amino acids. After removal of 5 bases from V and 5 bases from J, the junction contained 7 bases not matched to a gene. Per the germline V gene, CDR1 is DFQATT and CDR2 is SNEGSKA (reference sequence). CDR3 bases: TGCAGTGCTCTCCCGGACAGGGCGGAGACCCAGTACTTC. It is translated as CSALPDRAETQYF.

A few counts support this clonotype. The gene calls are TRBV20-1 and TRBJ1-6; D not resolved. The CDR3 runs to 16 residues. Trimming left V 2 bases short and J 10 bases short, with 21 bases between. Germline V gives CDR1 DFQATT, CDR2 SNEGSKA (reference sequence). The CDR3 protein is CSARPPGWQEQSPLHF. CDR3 DNA sequence: TGCAGTGCTAGACCCCCTGGATGGCAAGAACAGTCACCCCTCCACTTT.